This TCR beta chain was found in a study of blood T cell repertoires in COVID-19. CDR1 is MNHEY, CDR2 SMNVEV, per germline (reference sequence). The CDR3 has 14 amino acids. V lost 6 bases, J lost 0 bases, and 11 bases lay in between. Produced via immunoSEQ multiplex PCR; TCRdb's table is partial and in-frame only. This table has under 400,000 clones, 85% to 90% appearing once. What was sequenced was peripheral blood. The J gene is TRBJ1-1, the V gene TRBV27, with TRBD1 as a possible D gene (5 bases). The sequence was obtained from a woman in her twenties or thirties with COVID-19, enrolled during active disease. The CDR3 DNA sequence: TGTGCCAGCAGCTGGGGCGATATGAACACTGAAGCTTTCTTT. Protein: CASSWGDMNTEAFF.